The 32 T cell receptor beta chains below all came from one sample that was sequenced in a study of tumor-infiltrating lymphocytes in primary liver carcinoma. Germline DNA was also extracted, and blood RNA was taken from unsorted whole blood. TCR beta cDNA came from about 450 ng total RNA, primed with a constant-region primer. Libraries covering TCR beta were generated through three nested multiplex PCR rounds (using a slightly modified ARM-PCR). Forward primers for TRBV1-TRBV30 and a C-beta reverse primer served the first two PCR rounds, at around 11 cycles each. Each CDR3 protein is one row after TCRdb ran MiXCR on the multiplex PCR reads. The table has hundreds of thousands of distinct CDR3 sequences, around 50% seen once; the top ten hold over 15%. Sequencing used peripheral blood. The source is a woman in her twenties or thirties with primary liver carcinoma and hepatitis B virus infection.

The chain couples TRBV28 to TRBJ2-1, with D perhaps TRBD2 (6 bases). The ends were cut back, 6 bases at V and 4 bases at J, with 19 bases in the middle. Per the germline V gene, CDR1 is MDHEN and CDR2 is SYDVKM. The CDR3 covers 16 residues. As DNA, the CDR3 is TGTGCCAGCAGCCAAATCCGGATTAGCGGTTACAATGAGCAGTTCTTC. It encodes CASSQIRISGYNEQFF.

This clonotype was counted once. The junction does not match germline at one end; this may be a read error. The chain links TRBV4-1 to TRBJ1-1; D gene ambiguous. The CDR3 extends over 13 amino acids. Germline lookup yields CDR1 MGHRA and CDR2 YSYEKL. The CDR3: CASNQGLGTEAFF. DNA for the CDR3: TGCGCTAGCAACCAAGGGTTGGGCACTGAAGCTTTCTTT.

The gene calls are TRBV6-2 or TRBV6-3 and TRBJ1-1, with D perhaps matching TRBD1 (6 bases). Germline V lookup: CDR1 MNHEY, CDR2 SVGEGT. Deletions cut 2 bases from V and 0 bases from J, with 13 bases between. The length of the CDR3 is 16 residues. CDR3 nucleotides: TGTGCCAGCAGTTACGGGACAAACCTTATGAACACTGAAGCTTTCTTT. Its protein product is CASSYGTNLMNTEAFF.

This clonotype was seen many times. V is TRBV29-1 and J is TRBJ2-7, with 8 positions matching TRBD2. CDR3 length: 13 residues. The V segment lost 6 bases and the J segment 3 bases; nucleotides outside the gene matches: 7. Germline CDR1 reads SQVTM; CDR2 reads ANQGSEA. The CDR3 DNA is TGCAGCGTCGGACTAGCAGCTGACTACGAGCAGTACTTC. Translation gives CSVGLAADYEQYF.

This clonotype has just a few counts. The rearrangement links TRBV12-3 or TRBV12-4 to TRBJ2-5, with D perhaps matching TRBD1 (7 bases). CDR3 length: 14 residues. The V end was cut by 3 bases, the J end by 5 bases, with 13 bases between. This CDR3 is CASSFQGGQETQYF. The CDR3 coding sequence is TGTGCCAGCAGTTTTCAGGGGGGTCAGGAGACCCAGTACTTC.

The table lists this clonotype with a few counts. This sequence joins TRBV5-1 and TRBJ2-5; 10 bases line up with TRBD1. Per the germline V gene, CDR1 is SGHRS and CDR2 is YFSETQ. The CDR3 is 16 residues long. The J segment lost 1 base and the V segment lost 0 bases, leaving 3 bases of the junction unmatched. The CDR3 DNA sequence: TGCGCCAGCAGCTTGGGACAGGGGGCGGTCCAAGAGACCCAGTACTTC. Encoded protein: CASSLGQGAVQETQYF.

Points on this clonotype: The junction departs from germline at one end; a sequencing error may be responsible. This chain joins TRBV7-8 and TRBJ2-1; weak D call: TRBD2 (5 bases). CDR1 is SGHVS, CDR2 FQNEAQ, per germline. The CDR3 consists of 15 residues. The CDR3 DNA is TGTGTCAGCAGCTCTCGATTAGTGGGAGTAACTGAGCAGTTCTTC. Translation gives CVSSSRLVGVTEQFF. The full variable domain, completed using reference TRBV7-8 and TRBJ2-1, is GAGVSQSPRYKVAKRGQDVALRCDPISGHVSLFWYQQALGQGPEFLTYFQNEAQLDKSGLPSDRFFAERPEGSVSTLKIQRTQQEDSAVYLCVSSSRLVGVTEQFFGPGTRLTVL.

To note about this clonotype: A much larger clone lies one base from this, so it may be a read error. The V and J genes are TRBV5-5 and TRBJ2-3, with TRBD2 identical over 12 bases. Germline V gene data show CDR1 as SGHKS and CDR2 as YYEKEE (reference sequence). This CDR3 has 16 residues. CDR3 region: CAGSLGTSGLTDTQYF. The CDR3 region has the DNA TGTGCCGGCAGCCTAGGGACTAGCGGGCTCACAGATACGCAGTATTTT. Using reference TRBV5-5 and TRBJ2-3 for the parts outside the CDR3, the full variable domain is DAGVTQSPTHLIKTRGQQVTLRCSPISGHKSVSWYQQVLGQGPQFIFQYYEKEERGRGNFPDRFSARQFPNYSSELNVNALLLGDSALYLCAGSLGTSGLTDTQYFGPGTRLTVL.

The rearrangement joins TRBV28 to TRBJ1-1, with a possible D match to TRBD1 (5 bases). V was trimmed by 5 bases and J by 1 base, leaving 14 bases between them. This CDR3 has 15 amino acids. From germline, CDR1 is MDHEN and CDR2 SYDVKM. The CDR3 loop is CASSAAGTANTEAFF. The CDR3 nucleotides read TGTGCCAGCAGTGCCGCCGGGACCGCGAACACTGAAGCTTTCTTT.

The rearrangement joins TRBV7-8 to TRBJ2-3, with a tentative D call TRBD2 (7 bases). V lost 3 bases, J lost 15 bases, and 28 bases lay in between. The CDR3 is 16 residues long. Germline CDR1 is SGHVS and CDR2 is FQNEAQ. The CDR3 DNA is TGTGCCAGCAGCTTTGTAGTGGGAGGGAGGACAGATATGCACTATTTT. Its translation is CASSFVVGGRTDMHYF.

On this clonotype: Possible read error: a much larger clone is one base away. This chain links TRBV12-5 with TRBJ2-5; TRBD1 is a possible D gene (6 bases). This CDR3 comprises 15 residues. The V and J ends lost 4 bases and 4 bases respectively, with 16 bases between them. CDR1 LGHNT and CDR2 FRNRAP come from the germline V gene. For the CDR3, the DNA is TGTGCTAGTGGTTCAGGAGCAGGGGCCCGAGAGACCCAGTACTTC. Translation: CASGSGAGARETQYF.

Concerning this clonotype: Since a much larger clone is just one base distant, this may be a read error. CDR3 region: CASSDLNTGGLFF. CDR3 bases: TGCGCCAGCTCTGACCTAAACACCGGGGGGCTGTTTTTT. The V gene is TRBV10-2, the J gene TRBJ2-2, with TRBD2 as a possible D gene (6 bases). The CDR3 loop spans 13 amino acids. Germline CDR1 WSHSY, CDR2 SAAADI.

As regards this clonotype: One end of the junction is discordant with germline, which a read error may explain. This chain connects TRBV4-3 to TRBJ2-7, with a tentative D call TRBD2 (6 bases). This CDR3 region has 15 residues. CDR1 is LGHNA, CDR2 YSLEER, per germline. The CDR3 here is CASSQGLQGGYEQHF. The CDR3 DNA sequence: TGCGCCAGCAGCCAAGGACTCCAGGGAGGCTACGAGCAGCACTTC.

There are a few counts of this clonotype. V gene TRBV4-2 combines with J gene TRBJ2-7, with D maybe TRBD2 (6 bases). The CDR3 totals 15 residues. Trimming left V 3 bases short and J 3 bases short, with 15 bases between. CDR1 and CDR2 from the germline V gene are LGHNA and YNFKEQ. Here the CDR3 DNA reads TGTGCCAGCAGCCATGCCGACGGGGGTGGCTACGAGCAGTACTTC. Amino acid sequence: CASSHADGGGYEQYF.

About this clonotype itself: A much larger clonotype is one base distant, so this may be a read error. The J gene is TRBJ1-1, the V gene TRBV4-1; TRBD1 agrees at 7 bases. The V gene end was trimmed by 6 bases and the J gene end by 1 base; junction bases not matched to a gene: 8. CDR1 is MGHRA, CDR2 YSYEKL, per germline. CDR3 length equals 15 residues. The DNA for the CDR3 is TGCGCCAGCAGACAGAGAACAGGGGCGAACACTGAAGCTTTCTTT. This sequence encodes CASRQRTGANTEAFF.

On this clonotype itself: A junction end diverges from the germline sequence, so it may reflect a read error. The rearrangement joins TRBV11-1 to TRBJ1-2; D is unclear. Germline-derived CDR1 and CDR2 are SGHAT and FQDESV (reference sequence). This CDR3 region has 14 residues. CDR3 protein: CASSPSQGRSGCTF. In DNA form, the CDR3 reads TGTGCCAGCAGCCCGTCACAAGGGAGGAGTGGCTGCACCTTC. The full variable domain, rest sourced from reference TRBV11-1 and TRBJ1-2, is EAEVAQSPRYKITEKSQAVAFWCDPISGHATLYWYRQILGQGPELLVQFQDESVVDDSQLPKDRFSAERLKGVDSTLKIQPAELGDSAMYLCASSPSQGRSGCTFGSGTRLTVV.

About this clonotype: A much larger clone lies one base from this, so it may be a read error. This chain's CDR3 is CSVIQIGANTGGLFF. The CDR3 DNA sequence: TGCAGCGTCATACAGATCGGGGCGAACACCGGGGGGCTGTTTTTT. The V and J genes are TRBV29-1 and TRBJ2-2; possibly TRBD2 for D (6 bases). The CDR3 totals 15 residues. Germline CDR1 reads SQVTM; CDR2 reads ANQGSEA.

Comment on this clonotype: Germline is not matched at one junction end, which may reflect a read error. V usage is TRBV4-2 and J usage is TRBJ2-4; no reliable D call. The CDR3 has 18 residues. Per the germline V gene, CDR1 is LGHNA and CDR2 is YNFKEQ. In DNA, the CDR3 is TGTGCCGGCAGCCAGGAGCCATCCTGGGCAATGGGCAAAAACATTCAGTACTTC. Protein: CAGSQEPSWAMGKNIQYF.

The chain links TRBV14 to TRBJ2-5, with 8 bases identical to TRBD1. CDR3 size: 14 residues. Losses at the gene ends were 4 bases for V and 6 bases for J; bases not matched to a gene: 7. Germline V gene data show CDR1 as SGHDN and CDR2 as FVKESK. The CDR3 DNA reads as TGTGCCAGCAGCCTGAGTGGACAGGGAAAGACCCAGTACTTC. This gives the protein CASSLSGQGKTQYF.

The rearrangement joins TRBV5-4 to TRBJ2-3; TRBD2 aligns across 7 bases. CDR1 is SGHNT, CDR2 YYREEE, per germline (reference sequence). V shed 7 bases and J 2 bases; nucleotides not matched to a gene: 4. There are 13 residues in the CDR3. DNA for the CDR3: TGTGCCAGCGGGGACTACTACACAGATACGCAGTATTTT. This translates into CASGDYYTDTQYF.

CDR3 coding DNA: TGTGCCAGCAGCTTAAAGTTCTCTGAAGCTTTCTTT. It yields the protein CASSLKFSEAFF. The V gene is TRBV13, the J gene TRBJ1-1; D is unclear. V gave up 2 bases and J gave up 6 bases, with 7 bases separating them. Germline V gene data show CDR1 as PRHDT and CDR2 as FYEKMQ (reference sequence). This CDR3 contains 12 residues.

This clonotype has ten or more counts. The CDR3 sequence is CASSQEEASGYEQYF. CDR3 nucleotide sequence: TGCGCCAGCAGCCAAGAAGAGGCTAGCGGTTACGAGCAGTACTTC. The chain employs TRBV4-1 and TRBJ2-7; TRBD2 aligns across 7 bases. CDR1 and CDR2 from the germline V gene are MGHRA and YSYEKL. This CDR3 contains 15 residues. Trimming took 0 bases from V and 4 from J; bases not matched to a gene: 6.

This clonotype was detected many times. The chain carries TRBV29-1 and TRBJ1-1; tentatively, D is TRBD1 (6 bases). Deletions cut 3 bases from V and 0 bases from J, with 11 bases between. The CDR3 is made up of 14 amino acids. CDR1 SQVTM and CDR2 ANQGSEA come from the germline V gene. CDR3 sequence reads: CSVDAGALNTEAFF. The CDR3 region has the DNA TGCAGCGTTGATGCAGGGGCGTTGAACACTGAAGCTTTCTTT.

This clonotype appeared once. Germline is not matched at one junction end, which may reflect a read error. This chain uses TRBV28 with TRBJ2-2; the D gene is possibly TRBD2 (5 bases). Germline V gives CDR1 MDHEN, CDR2 SYDVKM. This CDR3 contains 15 residues. The CDR3 is CASKNGIGNTGELFF. The CDR3, as DNA: TGTGCCAGCAAGAACGGGATCGGGAACACCGGGGAGCTGTTCTTT.

In its sample, this clonotype was seen once. This chain connects TRBV11-2 to TRBJ2-5; TRBD1 is a possible D gene (5 bases). The CDR3 sequence is 16 residues long. Germline V gene sequence: CDR1 SGHAT, CDR2 FQNNGV. V dropped 8 bases and J dropped 2 bases, with 21 bases sitting between them. The CDR3 protein is CASGLGSLGPQETQYF. CDR3 DNA: TGTGCCAGCGGTCTAGGGTCGTTGGGGCCTCAAGAGACCCAGTACTTC.

Notes on this clonotype: A read error is likely, as this CDR3 ends without the conserved phenylalanine or tryptophan. J is TRBJ1-1 and V is TRBV11-2; 7 nucleotides agree with TRBD1. The length of the CDR3 is 15 residues. V lost 5 bases and J lost 5; bases outside the gene matches: 11. The germline CDR1 and CDR2 sequences are SGHAT and FQNNGV. The CDR3 here is CASSISGQVNTEAFL. CDR3 in DNA: TGTGCCAGCAGCATAAGCGGACAGGTTAATACTGAAGCTTTCTTA.

The rearrangement links TRBV6-1 to TRBJ2-5; no definite D call. The germline V gene has CDR1 MNHNS and CDR2 SASEGT. The CDR3 is 14 amino acids. V was shortened by 4 bases and J by 6 bases, with 15 bases between the two germline ends. The CDR3 protein is CASSGARASQTQYF. In nucleotides, the CDR3 is TGTGCCAGCAGTGGAGCTCGGGCTAGTCAGACCCAGTACTTC.

Worth noting for this clonotype: A much larger clonotype is one base distant, so this may be a read error. The chain employs TRBV6-1 and TRBJ2-7; D perhaps matches TRBD2 (6 bases). There are 12 residues in the CDR3. V was trimmed by 8 bases and J by 3 bases, leaving 11 bases between them. Germline assignment: CDR1 MNHNS and CDR2 SASEGT. The CDR3 loop is CASAEGLYEQYF. Here the CDR3 DNA reads TGTGCCAGCGCGGAGGGGCTCTACGAGCAGTACTTC.

The chain carries TRBV7-9 and TRBJ2-7, with D perhaps matching TRBD2 (5 bases). The CDR3 extends over 15 amino acids. V lost 4 bases to trimming and J lost 3 bases, with 16 bases between them. Germline assignment: CDR1 SEHNR and CDR2 FQNEAQ (reference sequence). The CDR3 sequence: CASSSPGVPYYEQYF. DNA for the CDR3: TGTGCCAGCAGCTCCCCCGGGGTTCCTTACTACGAGCAGTACTTC. Combining the CDR3 with reference TRBV7-9 and TRBJ2-7 gives the whole variable domain DTGVSQNPRHKITKRGQNVTFRCDPISEHNRLYWYRQTLGQGPEFLTYFQNEAQLEKSRLLSDRFSAERPKGSFSTLEIQRTEQGDSAMYLCASSSPGVPYYEQYFGPGTRLTVT.

In the case of this clonotype: The junction departs from germline at one end; a sequencing error may be responsible. The chain's CDR3 is CTSSQDRTSGYEQYF. For the CDR3, the DNA is TGCACCAGCAGCCAAGATCGTACTAGCGGTTACGAGCAGTACTTC. The chain carries TRBV4-1 and TRBJ2-7; 8 bases fit TRBD2. This CDR3 spans 15 amino acids. CDR1 and CDR2 from the germline V gene are MGHRA and YSYEKL.

In this sample, this clonotype turned up a few times. The J gene is TRBJ2-2, the V gene TRBV4-1; D unclear. The ends were cut back, 0 bases at V and 10 bases at J, with 12 bases in the middle. The CDR3 has 14 amino acids. Germline CDR1 reads MGHRA; CDR2 reads YSYEKL. CDR3 bases: TGCGCCAGCAGCCAAGATCCCCTCTTATTGGAGCTGTTTTTT. It specifies CASSQDPLLLELFF.

This clonotype was seen only once. One end of the junction is discordant with germline, which a read error may explain. V usage is TRBV11-1 and J usage is TRBJ1-2, with TRBD1 matching 8 bases. This CDR3 is 14 amino acids long. CDR1 is SGHAT and CDR2 is FQDESV in the germline V gene (reference sequence). The DNA for the CDR3 is TGTGCCAGCAGCCCCGGGACAGGACACTATGGATACACCTTC. As protein: CASSPGTGHYGYTF.